One and the same sample provided the 30 T cell receptor beta chains below, sequenced in a study of blood T cell repertoires in COVID-19. Generated by immunoSEQ multiplex PCR, the TCRdb table keeps only in-frame clones and is missing some. This table holds some 150,000 clones, roughly 88% found once. What was sequenced was PBMCs or T cells enriched from blood (not recorded which). All receptors come from a man aged 45-65 years who had recovered from COVID-19.

This chain joins TRBV7-9 and TRBJ1-1, with 7 bases identical to TRBD1. CDR3 length: 15 amino acids. The germline V gene has CDR1 SEHNR and CDR2 FQNEAQ (reference sequence). J lost 4 bases, V lost 5 bases, and 10 bases had no gene match. The CDR3 spells CASSPQGRQGTEAFF. In nucleotides, the CDR3 is TGTGCCAGCAGCCCGCAGGGGAGACAGGGCACTGAAGCTTTCTTT.

This clone was detected a few times. CDR3 DNA: TGTGCCAGCAGTTCAGGCGGGTCCTCCTACAATGAGCAGTTCTTC. Protein product: CASSSGGSSYNEQFF. The chain has TRBV6-5 and TRBJ2-1; the D gene is possibly TRBD2 (5 bases). CDR1 MNHEY and CDR2 SVGAGI come from the germline V gene. V dropped 4 bases and J dropped 0 bases, with 10 bases sitting between them. The CDR3 has 15 residues.

The table lists this clone with a count of one. The rearrangement links TRBV11-3 to TRBJ2-3; TRBD2 matches 14 bases. This CDR3 comprises 17 residues. The V segment lost 5 bases and the J segment 2 bases; nucleotides outside the gene matches: 6. In germline, CDR1 is SGHNT, CDR2 YENEEA. Written as DNA, the CDR3 is TGTGCCAGCAGCCCGGGACTAGCGGGGGCCCACACAGATACGCAGTATTTT. This sequence encodes CASSPGLAGAHTDTQYF.

This clone was detected only once. The J gene is TRBJ1-1, the V gene TRBV3-1 (or the pseudogene TRBV3-2); 11 nucleotides match TRBD1. The CDR3 spans 15 residues. V trimming: 0 bases; J trimming: 12 bases; junction bases outside the gene matches: 9. The germline V gene has CDR1 LGHDT and CDR2 YNNKEL (reference sequence). CDR3 sequence: CASSQDLGTGGFPFF. The CDR3 coding sequence is TGTGCCAGCAGCCAAGATCTCGGGACAGGGGGGTTTCCTTTCTTT.

The chain links TRBV2 to TRBJ2-4, with D perhaps matching TRBD1 (7 bases). The CDR3 spans 15 residues. V gave up 8 bases and J gave up 6 bases, with 20 bases separating them. Looked up from germline, CDR1 is SNHLY and CDR2 is FYNNEI. CDR3: CASGGQGGARNIQYF. CDR3 coding DNA: TGTGCCAGCGGGGGGCAGGGGGGCGCACGAAACATTCAGTACTTC.

The chain couples TRBV7-8 to TRBJ1-5, with TRBD1 matching over 8 bases. The germline gives CDR1 SGHVS, CDR2 FQNEAQ. V gave up 6 bases and J gave up 2 bases; unmatched junction bases: 12. The CDR3 runs to 17 residues. For the CDR3, the DNA is TGTGCCAGCAGTCAAGGGCAAGACAGGGGAGGCAATCAGCCCCAGCATTTT. It codes for CASSQGQDRGGNQPQHF.

A single count supports this clone. J is TRBJ1-5 and V is TRBV5-1; D uncertain. The germline CDR1 and CDR2 sequences are SGHRS and YFSETQ. Trimming left V 5 bases short and J 3 bases short, with 12 bases between. This CDR3 region has 14 residues. The CDR3 loop is CASSVGSLNQPQHF. CDR3 sequence (DNA): TGCGCCAGCAGTGTGGGGAGCCTCAATCAGCCCCAGCATTTT. Supplemented by reference TRBV5-1 and TRBJ1-5, the full variable domain reads KAGVTQTPRYLIKTRGQQVTLSCSPISGHRSVSWYQQTPGQGLQFLFEYFSETQRNKGNFPGRFSGRQFSNSRSEMNVSTLELGDSALYLCASSVGSLNQPQHFGDGTRLSIL.

The chain employs TRBV13 and TRBJ2-2; a possible D gene is TRBD1 (7 bases). The CDR3 loop spans 15 amino acids. Germline CDR1 PRHDT, CDR2 FYEKMQ (reference sequence). Between the trimmed V and J ends, which lost 2 bases and 5 bases, there was a span of 12 bases. CDR3 sequence (DNA): TGTGCCAGCAGCTTATTGGCAGGGGGGACCGGGGAGCTGTTTTTT. It codes for CASSLLAGGTGELFF.

The chain recombines TRBV6-1 with TRBJ1-5; D might be TRBD1 (5 bases). Germline CDR1 is MNHNS and CDR2 is SASEGT. The length of the CDR3 is 16 residues. V shed 1 base and J shed 4 bases, with 14 bases lying between them. Here the CDR3 reads CASSEVTGVVNQPQHF. In nucleotides, the CDR3 is TGTGCCAGCAGTGAAGTAACGGGGGTTGTGAATCAGCCCCAGCATTTT.

V is TRBV10-1 and J is TRBJ1-1, with TRBD1 matching over 9 bases. The CDR3 has 14 amino acids. Germline values: CDR1 WNHNN, CDR2 SYGVQD (reference sequence). The junction had 9 bases not matched to a gene; V was cut back by 6 bases and J by 7 bases. As DNA, the CDR3 is TGCGCCAGCAGACCGGGACAGGGAGTAGGTGAAGCTTTCTTT. Amino acids: CASRPGQGVGEAFF.

The V gene is TRBV9, the J gene TRBJ2-1; TRBD2 matches 8 bases. V dropped 0 bases and J dropped 3; count of bases not matched to a gene: 2. The CDR3 spans 15 residues. Germline-derived CDR1 and CDR2 are SGDLS and YYNGEE. CDR3 in DNA: TGTGCCAGCAGCGTAGGCGGGGGGTTCTACAATGAGCAGTTCTTC. It encodes CASSVGGGFYNEQFF.

The rearrangement links TRBV18 to TRBJ2-7, with 12 bases identical to TRBD2. CDR1 is KGHSH, CDR2 LQKENI, per germline. Trimming cost V 5 bases and J 3 bases; bases outside gene matches: 5. This CDR3 has 15 amino acids. The CDR3 DNA reads TGTGCCAGCTCAGAGACTAGCGGGGGACGCTACGAGCAGTACTTC. It is translated as CASSETSGGRYEQYF.

In this sample, this clone turned up many times. This sequence joins TRBV5-4 and TRBJ2-7; D is uncertain. Germline V gene sequence: CDR1 SGHNT, CDR2 YYREEE (reference sequence). The V end lost 5 bases, the J end lost 2 bases, and 11 bases lay between the germline ends. CDR3 length equals 13 residues. In DNA, the CDR3 is TGTGCCAGCAGACCGACACCTACCTACGAGCAGTACTTC. This translates into CASRPTPTYEQYF.

The chain employs TRBV28 and TRBJ1-5; a weak D match, TRBD1 (5 bases). Germline V gene sequence: CDR1 MDHEN, CDR2 SYDVKM. V was cut by 6 bases and J by 6 bases, with 15 bases left in between. The length of the CDR3 is 14 residues. CDR3 nucleotide sequence: TGTGCCAGCAGAAGCGGGGGGACGGGTCAGCCCCAGCATTTT. It codes for CASRSGGTGQPQHF.

The V gene is TRBV12-3 or TRBV12-4, the J gene TRBJ1-1, with D possibly TRBD1 on 5 matching bases. V lost 1 base and J 5 bases, leaving 8 bases between the germline ends. CDR3 length: 13 residues. The CDR3 loop reads CASSLGPGTEAFF. CDR3 DNA sequence: TGTGCCAGCAGTTTAGGGCCAGGGACTGAAGCTTTCTTT.

The V gene is TRBV28, the J gene TRBJ1-6, with D hard to call. The CDR3 loop spans 14 amino acids. Germline V gives CDR1 MDHEN, CDR2 SYDVKM. V was trimmed by 7 bases and J by 0 bases, leaving 7 bases between them. The CDR3 DNA reads TGTGCCAGCACGCACAGCTCCTATAATTCACCCCTCCACTTT. It encodes CASTHSSYNSPLHF.

This chain uses TRBV5-5 with TRBJ1-1, with 7 bases matching TRBD1. This CDR3 has 15 residues. CDR1 and CDR2 (germline): SGHKS, YYEKEE (reference sequence). With V trimmed by 2 bases and J by 3 bases, 7 bases remained unmatched. CDR3 loop: CASSLTGTVDTEAFF. The DNA for the CDR3 is TGTGCCAGCAGCTTAACCGGGACAGTCGACACTGAAGCTTTCTTT.

V and J are TRBV18 and TRBJ1-1; 11 bases agree with TRBD1. This CDR3 spans 17 amino acids. Germline-derived CDR1 and CDR2 are KGHSH and LQKENI. The J segment lost 4 bases and the V segment lost 2 bases, leaving 9 bases of the junction unmatched. The CDR3 bases are TGTGCCAGCTCACCAGGGACAGGGGGATCGGGGATCACTGAAGCTTTCTTT. The encoded protein is CASSPGTGGSGITEAFF.

CDR3 residues: CASSHRDKSYGYTF. The CDR3 DNA reads as TGTGCCAGCAGCCACCGGGACAAGTCCTATGGCTACACCTTC. This chain joins TRBV3-1 (or the pseudogene TRBV3-2) and TRBJ1-2; possible D gene TRBD1, 6 bases. The V gene lost 3 bases and the J gene lost 4 bases, with 12 bases spanning the gap. Germline V CDR1 and CDR2: LGHDT, YNNKEL (reference sequence). The CDR3 is 14 residues long.

The chain joins TRBV27 to TRBJ1-1; D might be TRBD1 (5 bases). CDR1 and CDR2 from the germline V gene are MNHEY and SMNVEV (reference sequence). Trimming stripped 2 bases from V and 2 bases from J, with 12 bases between. The CDR3 is made up of 15 amino acids. CDR3 bases: TGTGCCAGCAGTTTACGGCCTCAGGGAAACACTGAAGCTTTCTTT. Its translation is CASSLRPQGNTEAFF.

The V gene is TRBV5-1, the J gene TRBJ1-4; the D gene is possibly TRBD1 (6 bases). The V end was cut by 3 bases, the J end by 0 bases, with 12 bases between. The germline V gene encodes CDR1 SGHRS and CDR2 YFSETQ. This CDR3 contains 16 residues. The CDR3 protein is CASSWGTPSTNEKLFF. CDR3 nucleotides: TGCGCCAGCAGCTGGGGGACACCTTCAACTAATGAAAAACTGTTTTTT.

This chain joins TRBV10-3 and TRBJ2-1, with 14 bases fitting TRBD2. Germline V gene sequence: CDR1 ENHRY, CDR2 SYGVKD. V dropped 7 bases and J dropped 7; count of bases not matched to a gene: 12. This CDR3 is 17 amino acids long. The CDR3 nucleotides are TGTGCCATCACCCGGACTAGCGGGGGGTACTCCTCGAATGAGCAGTTCTTC. Its translation is CAITRTSGGYSSNEQFF.

The gene calls are TRBV5-1 and TRBJ2-7; 7 bases align to TRBD1. J lost 4 bases, V lost 3 bases, and 7 bases had no gene match. Germline V CDR1 and CDR2: SGHRS, YFSETQ. The CDR3 has 14 residues. This CDR3 reads CASSYTGTAYEQYF. DNA for the CDR3: TGCGCCAGCAGCTATACCGGGACAGCTTACGAGCAGTACTTC.

The chain couples TRBV5-1 to TRBJ1-6; D may be TRBD1 (6 bases). Germline-derived CDR1 and CDR2 are SGHRS and YFSETQ. Trimming cost V 1 base and J 10 bases, with 9 bases left between them. The CDR3 is made up of 13 amino acids. CDR3 protein: CASSLSGASPLHF. CDR3 bases: TGCGCCAGCAGCTTGTCAGGGGCCTCACCCCTCCACTTT.

The chain uses TRBV29-1 and TRBJ2-5; TRBD1 is a possible D gene (6 bases). This CDR3 has 12 residues. In germline, CDR1 is SQVTM, CDR2 ANQGSEA. Between the trimmed V and J ends, which lost 4 bases and 3 bases, there was a span of 9 bases. The CDR3 spells CSVVRGKETQYF. CDR3 DNA: TGCAGCGTTGTAAGGGGGAAAGAGACCCAGTACTTC.

This chain joins TRBV5-1 and TRBJ2-2; a possible D gene is TRBD2 (6 bases). V lost 4 bases, J lost 13 bases, and 17 bases lay in between. The length of the CDR3 is 13 residues. Germline values: CDR1 SGHRS, CDR2 YFSETQ. The CDR3 sequence is CASSAVNTGRLFF. The CDR3 DNA sequence: TGCGCCAGCAGCGCGGTGAACACCGGGAGGCTGTTTTTT.

V usage is TRBV5-1 and J usage is TRBJ1-2; 7 nucleotides agree with TRBD1. CDR1 SGHRS and CDR2 YFSETQ come from the germline V gene. The ends lost 3 bases at V and 1 base at J; junction bases unmatched: 3. CDR3 length equals 14 residues. The CDR3 sequence is CASSSGQRNYGYTF. CDR3 coding DNA: TGCGCCAGCAGCTCGGGACAGCGTAACTATGGCTACACCTTC.

J is TRBJ2-5 and V is TRBV28, with a weak D call TRBD1 (6 bases). Trimming left V 6 bases short and J 6 bases short, with 23 bases between. From germline, CDR1 is MDHEN and CDR2 SYDVKM. The CDR3 extends over 16 amino acids. Here the CDR3 reads CASSLGTGWGVQTQYF. Written as DNA, the CDR3 is TGTGCCAGCAGCCTAGGAACAGGGTGGGGCGTACAGACCCAGTACTTC.

The chain employs TRBV5-1 and TRBJ1-5, with D perhaps matching TRBD1 (5 bases). This CDR3 contains 15 residues. The V end lost 4 bases, the J end lost 1 base, and 12 bases lay between the germline ends. Germline V gene lookup returns CDR1 SGHRS and CDR2 YFSETQ. Here the CDR3 reads CASSVTPGSNQPQHF. Here the CDR3 DNA reads TGCGCCAGCAGCGTAACTCCAGGGAGCAATCAGCCCCAGCATTTT.

CDR3 bases: TGCGCCAGCAGCTTGGATGGACAGAGGGGCTACACCTTC. Its protein product is CASSLDGQRGYTF. This chain uses TRBV5-1 with TRBJ1-2, with D perhaps TRBD1 (6 bases). The CDR3 loop spans 13 amino acids. CDR1 SGHRS and CDR2 YFSETQ come from the germline V gene. The V end was cut by 0 bases, the J end by 8 bases, with 11 bases between.